Listed below are T cell receptor beta chains from one sample, sequenced in a study of PD-L1 blockade in urothelial cancer. Profiled with immunoSEQ multiplex PCR; TCRdb holds only in-frame clones, not every one. The sample consists of roughly 29,000 clones, around 85% of them appearing once. The specimen was PBMCs, collected around atezolizumab (anti-PD-L1) treatment. Receptors originate from a man aged 50 to 60 with urothelial cancer. Both conserved end residues are part of each CDR3. The D gene is left open where the match is weak. Size tells how often a clone was seen (once, few, many) or the class of an expanded clone, and some rows leave it out.

D gene	clone size	V gene	CDR3 length	J gene	CDR3 DNA	CDR3 protein
TRBD2	.	TRBV7-9	14	TRBJ2-7	TGTGCCAGCAGCATAGCGGGAGTCTCCTACGAGCAGTACTTC	CASSIAGVSYEQYF
.	.	TRBV7-8	17	TRBJ1-3	TGTGCCAGCAGTTTGGGCAGGGACATATTCTCTGGAAACACCATATATTTT	CASSLGRDIFSGNTIYF
TRBD1	.	TRBV28	13	TRBJ1-2	TGTGCCAGCAGGCGGGGACAGGGCCGGGGCTACACCTTC	CASRRGQGRGYTF
TRBD1	medium-sized	TRBV18	16	TRBJ1-2	TGTGCCAGCTCACCACCGGGAGGACAGGTCATGGTTGGCTACACCTTC	CASSPPGGQVMVGYTF
.	.	TRBV6-5	14	TRBJ2-3	TGTGCCAGCAGTTACTCGGGGGGTGGGGATACGCAGTATTTT	CASSYSGGGDTQYF
.	.	TRBV5-1	13	TRBJ2-7	TGCGCCAGCAGCTTGGCCCGGGGGTGGGAGCAGTACTTC	CASSLARGWEQYF
.	.	TRBV6-5	12	TRBJ1-2	TGTGCCAGCAGCCCGGGGTCCCATGGCTACACCTTC	CASSPGSHGYTF
.	.	TRBV5-1	13	TRBJ2-1	TGCGCCAGCAGCCGGGACATTTACAATGAGCAGTTCTTC	CASSRDIYNEQFF
TRBD2	.	TRBV27	16	TRBJ2-5	TGTGCCAGCAGTTCCCGGACTAGCGGAGATCAAGAGACCCAGTACTTC	CASSSRTSGDQETQYF
TRBD2	few	TRBV4-2	15	TRBJ2-7	TGTGCCAGCAGCCAAACTAGCGGGAGCTTCTACGAGCAGTACTTC	CASSQTSGSFYEQYF
.	once	TRBV9	15	TRBJ1-1	TGTGCCAGCAGCGTAGAGGGGCTAATGAACACTGAAGCTTTCTTT	CASSVEGLMNTEAFF
.	few	TRBV11-2	14	TRBJ1-5	TGTGCCAGCAGCTTAGCCCTGGGGGGTCAGCCCCAGCATTTT	CASSLALGGQPQHF
TRBD2	.	TRBV12-5	14	TRBJ2-7	TGTGCTAGTGGTCCGGGACTAGCTCCCTACGAGCAGTACTTC	CASGPGLAPYEQYF
.	.	TRBV7-9	15	TRBJ2-7	TGTGCCAGCAGCCCCCGGGACTTAATTTACTACGAGCAGTACTTC	CASSPRDLIYYEQYF
.	once	TRBV5-1	18	TRBJ2-7	TGCGCCAGCAGCCCGTTTGTGGGGACCTACAGGGCTGATTACGAGCAGTACTTC	CASSPFVGTYRADYEQYF
TRBD1	.	TRBV27	14	TRBJ2-5	TGTGCCAGCAGTTTACAGGGGGCGGGGGAGACCCAGTACTTC	CASSLQGAGETQYF
.	.	TRBV19	15	TRBJ1-5	TGTGCCAGTAGTCTCCAGGGTGGAGGCAATCAGCCCCAGCATTTT	CASSLQGGGNQPQHF
TRBD2	few	TRBV9	12	TRBJ2-1	TGTGCCAGCAGCTCACGGGAGGTTGAGCAGTTCTTC	CASSSREVEQFF